The clone carrying this TCR beta chain was counted between two and nine times. Its antigen is not identified. Germline loops: CDR1 SGHTA, CDR2 FQGTGA. The V gene lost 0 bases and the J gene lost 3 bases, with 11 bases spanning the gap. CDR3 size: 15 residues. Study-level findings and limits: Tumor memory CD4+ T cell TCR gene usage was found to cluster with blood and lymph node memory CD4+ cells and with lymph node naive CD4+ cells. The larger cohort examined one V-J beta rearrangement, not whole repertoires.

Memory CD4+ cells were defined as CD4+CD45RO+CD25-. Constant-region reverse primers amplified full-length variable regions, followed by semi-nested Nested Universal Primer A PCR. A single record per CDR3 protein comes from TCRdb applying MiXCR to the 5' RACE reads. Of 50,000 to 65,000 distinct CDR3 sequences in the sample, 28% were seen once. This chain joins TRBV7-3 and TRBJ1-1; a weak D match, TRBD1 (6 bases). Material for sequencing was tumor-infiltrating memory CD4+ T cells sorted from the breast tumor. Stated subset: memory CD4+ T cells, CD4+CD45RO+CD25-. The receptor's source is a female donor with breast cancer. CDR3 loop: CASSLTPGDDTEAFF. CDR3 nucleotides: TGTGCCAGCAGCTTAACCCCAGGGGATGACACTGAAGCTTTCTTT.